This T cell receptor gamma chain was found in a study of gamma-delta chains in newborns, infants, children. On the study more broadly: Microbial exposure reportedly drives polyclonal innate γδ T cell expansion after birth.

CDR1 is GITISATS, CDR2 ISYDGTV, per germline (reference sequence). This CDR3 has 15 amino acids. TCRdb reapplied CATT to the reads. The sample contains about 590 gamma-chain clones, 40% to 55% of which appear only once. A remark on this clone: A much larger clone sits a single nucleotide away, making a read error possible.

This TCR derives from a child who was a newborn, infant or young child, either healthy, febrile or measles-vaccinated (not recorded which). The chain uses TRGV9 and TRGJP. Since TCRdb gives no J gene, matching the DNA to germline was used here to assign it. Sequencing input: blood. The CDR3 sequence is CASWEVESGKKIKVF. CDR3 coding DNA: TGTGCCTCGTGGGAGGTTGAGTCGGGCAAAAAAATCAAGGTATTT.